A selection of T cell receptor beta chains follows, all from one sample in a study of T cell responses to AZD1222 COVID-19 vaccine. Using immunoSEQ multiplex PCR, the repertoire was profiled, and TCRdb retains in-frame clones only, with some absent. The sample has 150,000 to 200,000 clones; around nine tenths are singletons. Sequences were derived from peripheral blood, sampled 28 days after the second AZD1222 dose. These receptors all come from an adult who received the AZD1222 COVID-19 vaccine. The CDR3 runs from the conserved cysteine through the conserved F or W. Fields, in order: J gene, V gene, D gene, clone size, CDR3 DNA, CDR3 protein. A D gene is named only where the DNA matches it firmly. Only some rows state a clone size, as once, few, many or a class for expanded clones.

TRBJ2-3 TRBV30 TRBD1 - TGTGCCTGGAGTTTCGGGACAGGGAGCAAGAATACGCAGTATTTT CAWSFGTGSKNTQYF
TRBJ1-1 TRBV6-1 - - TGTGCCAGCAGTGAATCGGAGGGGCCCACTGAAGCTTTCTTT CASSESEGPTEAFF
TRBJ1-5 TRBV19 - - TGTGCCAGTAGCCTTCAAGCGGGACAACCTAATCAGCCCCAGCATTTT CASSLQAGQPNQPQHF
TRBJ2-2 TRBV11-2 - - TGTGCCAGCAGCACCCGGGTGACCTCGCACACCGGGGAGCTGTTTTTT CASSTRVTSHTGELFF
TRBJ1-5 TRBV18 - - TGTGCCAGCTCACTGGGGATAAGCAATCAGCCCCAGCATTTT CASSLGISNQPQHF
TRBJ1-2 TRBV29-1 - - TGCAGCGCCACGCGGGCGGGTACCGACTATGGCTACACCTTC CSATRAGTDYGYTF
TRBJ2-1 TRBV5-8 TRBD2 - TGTGCCAGCAGCTTGGCTGGACTAGCGAGCAATGAGCAGTTCTTC CASSLAGLASNEQFF
TRBJ1-6 TRBV19 - once TGTGCCAGTAGTATAGTTTCGGGTATCGCAGATTCACCCCTCCACTTT CASSIVSGIADSPLHF
TRBJ1-3 TRBV9 - - TGTGCCAGCAGCGAGGGGGTGGGGCAGTACTCTGGAAACACCATATATTTT CASSEGVGQYSGNTIYF
TRBJ2-1 TRBV11-2 - - TGTGCCAGCAGCTTAGGGCAGGGACGCTACAATGAGCAGTTCTTC CASSLGQGRYNEQFF
TRBJ1-2 TRBV7-2 - - TGTGCCAGCAGCTTAAGGGGGGGAACTGGCTACACCTTC CASSLRGGTGYTF
TRBJ1-6 TRBV7-8 - - TGTGCCAGCAGTTTAGGGGGGGACGGTTCACCCCTCCACTTT CASSLGGDGSPLHF
TRBJ1-2 TRBV2 - once TGTGCCAGCAGCCGGACAGCGGGAGGCTACACCTTC CASSRTAGGYTF
TRBJ1-5 TRBV5-8 - - TGTGCCAGCAGCCACATGCGAGGGGCGTTCAATCAGCCCCAGCATTTT CASSHMRGAFNQPQHF
TRBJ1-2 TRBV5-5 TRBD1 - TGTGCCAGCAGCAGACTTACAGGGGCCGGCTATGGCTACACCTTC CASSRLTGAGYGYTF
TRBJ2-1 TRBV25-1 - - TGTGCCAGCAGTGAACTGTACAATGAGCAGTTCTTC CASSELYNEQFF
TRBJ2-2 TRBV6-1 - - TGTGCCAGCAGTGAATCGACGAACACCGGGGAGCTGTTTTTT CASSESTNTGELFF
TRBJ2-1 TRBV14 TRBD2 - TGTGCCAGCAGCCGGCTAGCGGGGGTCAACAATGAGCAGTTCTTC CASSRLAGVNNEQFF
TRBJ1-2 TRBV12-3/TRBV12-4 - - TGTGCCAGCAGCCTCAAGGCCTCCTATGGCTACACCTTC CASSLKASYGYTF
TRBJ1-5 TRBV10-2 - - TGCGCCAGCAACCTCGGGGGGTCTGGGCAGCCCCAGCATTTT CASNLGGSGQPQHF
TRBJ1-1 TRBV4-1 - - TGCGCCAGCAGCCATAACGTCCCGGGGGGTACTGAAGCTTTCTTT CASSHNVPGGTEAFF
TRBJ2-3 TRBV5-8 - - TGTGCCAGCAGCTTAACCCGACCGCGGAATACGCAGTATTTT CASSLTRPRNTQYF
TRBJ2-7 TRBV5-1 - - TGCGCCAGCAGCTTGATGGACCTCTCCTACGAGCAGTACTTC CASSLMDLSYEQYF
TRBJ2-3 TRBV27 TRBD2 once TGTGCCAGCAGTTTATCGCCCCCTTGGCGGGGGATCGCAGATACGCAGTATTTT CASSLSPPWRGIADTQYF
TRBJ1-2 TRBV9 TRBD1 - TGTGCCAGCAGCGCCAGCCGATGGACAGGGGGTTATGGCTACACCTTC CASSASRWTGGYGYTF
TRBJ1-4 TRBV5-5 - - TGTGCCAGCAGCCCGGGAACGCCAAATGAAAAGCTGTTTTTT CASSPGTPNEKLFF
TRBJ2-7 TRBV5-8 TRBD1 - TGTGCCAGCAGCTTGTTTACGGACAGGGGAAGTGGCTACGAGCAGTACTTC CASSLFTDRGSGYEQYF
TRBJ1-1 TRBV10-3 - - TGTGCCATCAGTGACTCCACCCTTAACACTGAAGCTTTCTTT CAISDSTLNTEAFF
TRBJ1-1 TRBV25-1 - - TGTGCCAGCACCGGGGAGGAAGCTTTCTTT CASTGEEAFF
TRBJ2-7 TRBV12-3/TRBV12-4 - - TGTGCCAGCAGTTCCATCCTATACGAGCAGTACTTC CASSSILYEQYF
TRBJ2-2 TRBV6-5 TRBD2 - TGTGCCAGCAGGGGACTAGCGGGGGGCACCGGGGAGCTGTTTTTT CASRGLAGGTGELFF
TRBJ1-1 TRBV5-1 TRBD1 - TGCGCCAGCAGCAAAAACAGGGGTCACTGGGTCACTGAAGCTTTCTTT CASSKNRGHWVTEAFF
TRBJ1-6 TRBV7-2 - - TGTGCCAGCAGCCCATCTGGGGGCCACAATAATTCACCCCTCCACTTT CASSPSGGHNNSPLHF
TRBJ1-5 TRBV19 - few TGTGCCAGTAGTCCCTCTGCCAATCAGCCCCAGCATTTT CASSPSANQPQHF
TRBJ1-6 TRBV5-4 - few TGTGCCAGCAGCTTGGAAAGAAAAGTGAATTCACCCCTCCACTTT CASSLERKVNSPLHF
TRBJ1-2 TRBV11-2 - few TGTGCCAGCAGCCCCACCGGAGGCCGCCGCGGTTATGGCTACACCTTC CASSPTGGRRGYGYTF
TRBJ1-1 TRBV20-1 - - TGCAGTGCCCCGATTCTCACTGAAGCTTTCTTT CSAPILTEAFF
TRBJ1-1 TRBV5-6 TRBD1 - TGTGCCAGCAGCTTGAACAGGGGGCGGTCGGGAGCTTTCTTT CASSLNRGRSGAFF
TRBJ1-5 TRBV27 - - TGTGCCAGCAGTTTTATCGTCGGGCAGCCCCAGCATTTT CASSFIVGQPQHF
TRBJ2-2 TRBV2 - - TGTGCCAGCAGATGGGTGGGGGACACCGGGGAGCTGTTTTTT CASRWVGDTGELFF
TRBJ2-1 TRBV5-1 - once TGCGCCAGCAGCCCCGAGAGGGATGGGTGGGAGTTGGTCTTC CASSPERDGWELVF
TRBJ1-1 TRBV18 - once TGTGCCAGCTCACCTCCCTCCGTCGACACTGAAGCTTTCTTT CASSPPSVDTEAFF
TRBJ2-2 TRBV6-1 - - TGTGCCAGCAGTGAACAGACTACCGGGGAGCTGTTTTTT CASSEQTTGELFF
TRBJ1-2 TRBV5-1 - - TGCGCCAGCAGCTTCGAGGCGGGGGACTATGGCTACACCTTC CASSFEAGDYGYTF
TRBJ1-2 TRBV7-2 TRBD1 - TGTGCCAGCAGCCAAGGACAGGGAGTCTCCTACACCTTC CASSQGQGVSYTF
TRBJ1-1 TRBV5-1 - - TGCGCCAGCAGCTTTAGCATGAACACTGAAGCTTTCTTT CASSFSMNTEAFF
TRBJ2-2 TRBV3-1/TRBV3-2 - - TGTGCCAGCAGCCAAGGGGGCACCTACACCGGGGAGCTGTTTTTT CASSQGGTYTGELFF
TRBJ1-1 TRBV3-1/TRBV3-2 TRBD1 - TGTGCCAGCACCCACAGGGGAGACGCTTTCTTT CASTHRGDAFF